What follows describes a single T cell receptor (beta chain). The record originates from a study of blood T cell repertoires in COVID-19. Study as a whole: Italy, Spain and the United States were the sources of the convalescent and acute COVID-19 samples.

As handled by the study authors: Amplification of reference gene primers was used by the study to estimate nucleated cell counts. The table came from immunoSEQ multiplex PCR; TCRdb's copy has only in-frame clones and leaves some out. V, J and clone size are those of that table, while D and trimming were read from the DNA. The data contain 210,000 or so clones, roughly 84% of them singletons. The CDR3 length is 12 residues. With 1 base removed from V and 10 bases from J, the gap between germline ends came to 10 bases. Germline lookup yields CDR1 LGHDT and CDR2 YNNKEL (reference sequence). The material sequenced was peripheral blood. The chain combines TRBV3-1 (or the pseudogene TRBV3-2) with TRBJ2-5, with D perhaps matching TRBD2 (5 bases). The sequence was collected from a woman aged 80 or over with active or convalescent COVID-19. In nucleotides, the CDR3 is TGTGCCAGCAGCCAAGCTGAGGGAAGCCAGTACTTC. Protein product: CASSQAEGSQYF.